This TCR beta chain originates from a study of blood T cell repertoires in COVID-19. Overall study: Whether acute or convalescent, the COVID-19 samples came from the United States, Italy and Spain.

In terms of age and location, participants ranged from roughly 18 to 95 years and lived in around 22 US areas. Assignment of participants to cohorts was predicated upon participant-reported clinical history. Data came from immunoSEQ multiplex PCR; TCRdb stores just in-frame clones and leaves some out. The sample has about 270,000 clones; over 75% are singletons. V dropped 3 bases and J dropped 11 bases, with 19 bases sitting between them. Germline CDR1 SGHDT, CDR2 YYEEEE. The CDR3 loop spans 14 amino acids. The sample comprised PBMCs or T cells enriched from blood (not recorded which). This chain links TRBV5-6 with TRBJ2-3; TRBD1 is a possible D gene (5 bases). The TCR was taken from a woman aged 18-29 years who had recovered from COVID-19. CDR3 DNA: TGTGCCAGCAGCTCTGGATGGGCGCGGCAGGGGCAGTATTTT. Translation gives CASSSGWARQGQYF.